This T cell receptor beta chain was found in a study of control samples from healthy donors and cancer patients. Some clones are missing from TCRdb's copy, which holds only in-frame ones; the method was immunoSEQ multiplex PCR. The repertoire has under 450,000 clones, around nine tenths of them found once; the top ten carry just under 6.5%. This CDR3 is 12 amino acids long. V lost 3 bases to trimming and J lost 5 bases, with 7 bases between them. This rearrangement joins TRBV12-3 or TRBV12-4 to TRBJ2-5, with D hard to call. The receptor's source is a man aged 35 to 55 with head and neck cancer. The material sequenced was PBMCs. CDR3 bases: TGTGCCAGCAGTTTTAGATCGGAGACCCAGTACTTC. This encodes CASSFRSETQYF.